The 7 T cell receptor beta chains given below trace back to one sample, sequenced in a study of control samples from healthy donors and cancer patients. TCRdb's table, derived via immunoSEQ multiplex PCR, lists solely in-frame clones and lacks some. In the table there are 65,000 to 90,000 clones, 89% of which are singletons. Specimen: PBMCs. Source of these receptors: a woman aged 45-60 years with colorectal cancer.

The gene calls are TRBV5-6 and TRBJ1-1, with 7 bases matching TRBD1. CDR3 length equals 14 residues. The V gene end was trimmed by 0 bases and the J gene end by 9 bases; junction bases not matched to a gene: 8. Germline loops: CDR1 SGHDT, CDR2 YYEEEE. CDR3 sequence reads: CASSLGDSIIKAFF. Written as DNA, the CDR3 is TGTGCCAGCAGCTTGGGGGACAGCATTATTAAAGCTTTCTTT.

The CDR3, as DNA: TGCAGCGTCAGGACAGGGATCACCGGGGAGCTGTTTTTT. This gives the protein CSVRTGITGELFF. This chain connects TRBV29-1 to TRBJ2-2, with 8 bases matching TRBD1. The trim removed 6 bases at V and 4 bases at J, leaving 4 bases unmatched. Germline-derived CDR1 and CDR2 are SQVTM and ANQGSEA. The CDR3 runs 13 residues.

The chain recombines TRBV6-1 with TRBJ1-3; possibly TRBD1 for D (5 bases). The CDR3 runs 15 residues. Trimming removed 2 bases from V and 3 bases from J, with 11 bases in between. Germline CDR1 is MNHNS and CDR2 is SASEGT. The chain's CDR3 is CASSETVQGGNTIYF. In DNA, the CDR3 is TGTGCCAGCAGTGAAACGGTCCAGGGTGGAAACACCATATATTTT.

This chain uses TRBV5-1 with TRBJ1-4, with unresolved D. Germline lookup yields CDR1 SGHRS and CDR2 YFSETQ. CDR3 size: 15 residues. Trimming took 0 bases from V and 8 from J, leaving 14 bases between them. CDR3 protein: CASSLGGQSREKLFF. CDR3 in DNA: TGCGCCAGCAGCTTGGGTGGCCAGTCGAGGGAAAAACTGTTTTTT.

The rearrangement joins TRBV5-1 to TRBJ1-6; 9 bases map to TRBD1. In germline, CDR1 is SGHRS, CDR2 YFSETQ. J lost 7 bases, V lost 0 bases, and 2 bases had no gene match. This CDR3 has 15 residues. The CDR3 sequence: CASSLGDRANSPLHF. The CDR3 DNA is TGCGCCAGCAGCTTGGGGGACAGGGCAAATTCACCCCTCCACTTT.

The genes are TRBV9 and TRBJ2-3, with 11 bases identical to TRBD2. The J segment lost 2 bases and the V segment lost 2 bases, leaving 1 base of the junction unmatched. The CDR3 runs 15 residues. Per the germline V gene, CDR1 is SGDLS and CDR2 is YYNGEE. CDR3 DNA sequence: TGTGCCAGCAGCGTGGGACTAGCGGACACAGATACGCAGTATTTT. Its protein is CASSVGLADTDTQYF.

The chain is built from TRBV20-1 and TRBJ2-5; D is perhaps TRBD2 (5 bases). V was shortened by 4 bases and J by 5 bases, with 8 bases between the two germline ends. Germline CDR1 DFQATT, CDR2 SNEGSKA (reference sequence). The CDR3 sequence is 11 residues long. The CDR3 sequence: CSAILVETQYF. The CDR3 region has the DNA TGCAGTGCTATACTAGTGGAGACCCAGTACTTC.